A single sample gave rise to the 22 T cell receptor beta chains below, sequenced in a study of T cells in tumors after PD-1 blockade. The method was immunoSEQ multiplex PCR; TCRdb's version includes in-frame clones alone and lacks a portion of them. Found here are 4,500 to 7,000 clones, approximately 80% of them singletons; the top ten hold 45% to 55%. The source material was PBMCs, sampled after anti-PD-1 therapy. Source of these receptors: a human donor with advanced basal cell or squamous cell carcinoma (not recorded which).

This chain uses TRBV18 with TRBJ2-2; TRBD2 might be the D (7 bases). This CDR3 comprises 16 residues. The germline CDR1 and CDR2 sequences are KGHSH and LQKENI. Trimming cost V 0 bases and J 6 bases, with 14 bases left between them. The CDR3 DNA reads as TGTGCCAGCTCACCACCGCGGGGGCGAATGGCCGGGGAGCTGTTTTTT. Translation gives CASSPPRGRMAGELFF.

By frequency in the sample, this clone is large. The same CDR3 also results from other DNA sequences found in this sample. The chain links TRBV4-1 to TRBJ1-1; D not certain. The germline V gene encodes CDR1 MGHRA and CDR2 YSYEKL. V dropped 2 bases and J dropped 1 base, with 5 bases sitting between them. CDR3 length: 13 amino acids. The CDR3 loop reads CASSQRENTEAFF. The CDR3, as DNA: TGCGCCAGCAGCCAACGGGAGAACACTGAAGCTTTCTTT.

The chain links TRBV19 to TRBJ2-3; 8 bases fit TRBD2. Germline-derived CDR1 and CDR2 are LNHDA and SQIVND (reference sequence). J lost 4 bases, V lost 2 bases, and 14 bases had no gene match. This CDR3 contains 18 residues. CDR3: CASSISRPRGALPDTQYF. CDR3 coding DNA: TGTGCCAGTAGTATATCCCGCCCGCGGGGGGCCCTACCAGATACGCAGTATTTT. Filled out from reference TRBV19 and TRBJ2-3, the complete variable domain reads DGGITQSPKYLFRKEGQNVTLSCEQNLNHDAMYWYRQDPGQGLRLIYYSQIVNDFQKGDIAEGYSVSREKKESFPLTVTSAQKNPTAFYLCASSISRPRGALPDTQYFGPGTRLTVL.

The chain is built from TRBV2 and TRBJ2-4, with 8 bases identical to TRBD1. The CDR3 spans 12 residues. Trimming took 5 bases from V and 8 from J; bases not matched to a gene: 2. The germline gives CDR1 SNHLY, CDR2 FYNNEI. The CDR3 sequence: CASSQQGDIQYF. CDR3 bases: TGTGCCAGCAGTCAACAGGGGGACATTCAGTACTTC.

This sequence joins TRBV6-5 and TRBJ1-4, with D possibly matching TRBD1 (5 bases). Looked up from germline, CDR1 is MNHEY and CDR2 is SVGAGI. There are 15 residues in the CDR3. Trimming took off 6 bases at V and 8 bases at J, with 19 bases between the two ends. The CDR3 reads CASSQTGEGREKLFF. The CDR3 coding sequence is TGTGCCAGCAGCCAAACAGGAGAAGGCCGGGAAAAACTGTTTTTT.

V gene TRBV5-6 combines with J gene TRBJ2-7; tentatively, D is TRBD1 (6 bases). The V end lost 3 bases, the J end lost 3 bases, and 19 bases lay between the germline ends. Germline-derived CDR1 and CDR2 are SGHDT and YYEEEE. The CDR3 has 16 residues. The CDR3 nucleotides read TGTGCCAGCAGCTCCTACCGGGACATGAGAAACTACGAGCAGTACTTC. This sequence encodes CASSSYRDMRNYEQYF.

The chain joins TRBV19 to TRBJ2-7; D unresolved. Germline-derived CDR1 and CDR2 are LNHDA and SQIVND (reference sequence). V lost 5 bases to trimming and J lost 0 bases, with 11 bases between them. The CDR3 contains 14 residues. Here the CDR3 reads CASSPPQSSYEQYF. CDR3 nucleotides: TGTGCCAGTAGTCCCCCCCAGAGCTCCTACGAGCAGTACTTC.

V gene TRBV27 combines with J gene TRBJ1-2; D is unclear. In germline, CDR1 is MNHEY, CDR2 SMNVEV (reference sequence). Trimming removed 5 bases from V and 7 bases from J, with 14 bases in between. CDR3 length equals 13 residues. CDR3 loop: CASSPSGDVGYTF. The DNA for the CDR3 is TGTGCCAGCAGTCCGTCCGGGGATGTTGGCTACACCTTC.

This clone was seen a single time. The genes are TRBV25-1 and TRBJ1-5; 7 bases line up with TRBD1. The germline gives CDR1 MGHDK, CDR2 SYGVNS. After removal of 2 bases from V and 3 bases from J, the junction contained 4 bases not matched to a gene. This CDR3 is 15 amino acids long. The CDR3 DNA reads TGTGCCAGCAGTGAAACAGGGGTTGCCAATCAGCCCCAGCATTTT. Amino acid sequence: CASSETGVANQPQHF.

This clone is large within its sample. This chain joins TRBV10-3 and TRBJ1-2; D may be TRBD1 (5 bases). Germline V gene lookup returns CDR1 ENHRY and CDR2 SYGVKD. V lost 2 bases and J lost 1, with 17 bases in between. The CDR3 spans 17 residues. CDR3 amino acids: CAISEEPTVFFNYGYTF. In nucleotides, the CDR3 is TGTGCCATCAGTGAGGAACCGACAGTGTTCTTTAACTATGGCTACACCTTC.

This chain uses TRBV4-2 with TRBJ2-1; 7 bases are shared with TRBD2. Germline-derived CDR1 and CDR2 are LGHNA and YNFKEQ. Trimming cost V 0 bases and J 7 bases; bases outside gene matches: 15. The CDR3 loop spans 18 amino acids. The CDR3 is CASSQDPGPGGSVNEQFF. The CDR3 DNA reads as TGTGCCAGCAGCCAAGACCCGGGTCCGGGGGGTTCTGTGAATGAGCAGTTCTTC.

The chain links TRBV28 to TRBJ2-3, with D possibly TRBD2 on 7 matching bases. There are 16 residues in the CDR3. Germline CDR1 MDHEN, CDR2 SYDVKM. V dropped 7 bases and J dropped 2 bases, with 19 bases sitting between them. The CDR3 coding sequence is TGTGCCAGCACTATCCCCGGCGGGGGACACACAGATACGCAGTATTTT. Its translation is CASTIPGGGHTDTQYF. Full variable domain (outside the CDR3, taken from reference TRBV28 and TRBJ2-3): DVKVTQSSRYLVKRTGEKVFLECVQDMDHENMFWYRQDPGLGLRLIYFSYDVKMKEKGDIPEGYSVSREKKERFSLILESASTNQTSMYLCASTIPGGGHTDTQYFGPGTRLTVL.

The V call is TRBV6-1, the J call TRBJ2-3; 9 nucleotides line up with TRBD2. Germline V CDR1 and CDR2: MNHNS, SASEGT. CDR3 length equals 20 residues. V was clipped by 3 bases and J by 3 bases; unmatched bases: 19. As DNA, the CDR3 is TGTGCCAGCAGTGAGTGGTTACGAGCGGGGGGTCGACATCGTACAGATACGCAGTATTTT. Translating it yields CASSEWLRAGGRHRTDTQYF.

The gene calls are TRBV10-3 and TRBJ2-6; maybe TRBD2 (6 bases). The CDR3 sequence is 16 residues long. Germline lookup yields CDR1 ENHRY and CDR2 SYGVKD. Trimming took 0 bases from V and 4 from J, leaving 10 bases between them. The CDR3 coding sequence is TGTGCCATCAGTGAGTCGTACGGGGGAGGGGCCAACGTCCTGACTTTC. It codes for CAISESYGGGANVLTF.

This clone is judged medium-sized. This chain joins TRBV19 and TRBJ2-7; the D is unclear. Germline V gene lookup returns CDR1 LNHDA and CDR2 SQIVND (reference sequence). Deletions cut 3 bases from V and 5 bases from J, with 14 bases between. This CDR3 region has 14 residues. CDR3 sequence reads: CASSIAAIGHEQYF. In DNA form, the CDR3 reads TGTGCCAGTAGTATTGCGGCAATTGGCCACGAGCAGTACTTC.

The chain recombines TRBV6-2 or TRBV6-3 with TRBJ2-7; D might be TRBD2 (6 bases). This CDR3 is 14 amino acids long. The ends were cut back, 7 bases at V and 0 bases at J, with 13 bases in the middle. CDR1 is MNHEY and CDR2 is SVGEGT in the germline V gene. The CDR3 DNA reads TGTGCCAGCATCCCCCAAGCGGGCTCCTACGAGCAGTACTTC. Its translation: CASIPQAGSYEQYF.

The chain has TRBV5-6 and TRBJ1-1; no clear D. The CDR3 runs to 17 residues. Germline CDR1 reads SGHDT; CDR2 reads YYEEEE. The ends were cut back, 4 bases at V and 5 bases at J, with 24 bases in the middle. The CDR3 loop is CASSPTIGGRIGTEAFF. Written as DNA, the CDR3 is TGTGCCAGCAGCCCGACGATCGGCGGGAGGATTGGGACTGAAGCTTTCTTT.

The J gene is TRBJ2-3, the V gene TRBV15, with D perhaps matching TRBD1 or TRBD2 (5 bases each). The CDR3 runs 14 residues. The V gene's germline CDR1 is LNHNV and CDR2 YYDKDF (reference sequence). V lost 0 bases and J 8 bases, leaving 12 bases between the germline ends. CDR3 nucleotides: TGTGCCACCAGCAGAGATCGGATTGGGGGTACGCAGTATTTT. Residues: CATSRDRIGGTQYF.

On this clone: Germline is not matched at one junction end, which may reflect a read error. The DNA of the CDR3 is TGTGCCAGTCGTATCACAGGGGCTCAAGAGACCCAGTACTTC. Its protein product is CASRITGAQETQYF. This chain uses TRBV19 with TRBJ2-5; 7 bases match TRBD1. The CDR3 is 14 residues long. CDR1 and CDR2 from the germline V gene are LNHDA and SQIVND (reference sequence). The variable domain in full, with the rest retrieved from reference TRBV19 and TRBJ2-5, is DGGITQSPKYLFRKEGQNVTLSCEQNLNHDAMYWYRQDPGQGLRLIYYSQIVNDFQKGDIAEGYSVSREKKESFPLTVTSAQKNPTAFYLCASRITGAQETQYFGPGTRLLVL.

This sequence joins TRBV30 and TRBJ2-1, with TRBD1 identical over 8 bases. CDR3 length equals 16 residues. Per germline, CDR1 GTSNPN and CDR2 SVGIG (reference sequence). The trim removed 4 bases at V and 1 base at J, leaving 9 bases unmatched. In DNA form, the CDR3 reads TGTGCCTGGACCCTAACGACAGGGGTTTCCTACAATGAGCAGTTCTTC. Translating it yields CAWTLTTGVSYNEQFF.

J is TRBJ1-3 and V is TRBV28; D is uncertain. The CDR3 sequence is 13 residues long. With 3 bases removed from V and 2 bases from J, the gap between germline ends came to 5 bases. Per the germline V gene, CDR1 is MDHEN and CDR2 is SYDVKM. CDR3 sequence (DNA): TGTGCCAGCAGTTTTTTACCTGGAAACACCATATATTTT. It is translated as CASSFLPGNTIYF.

This rearrangement joins TRBV3-1 (or the pseudogene TRBV3-2) to TRBJ2-1, with D possibly being TRBD2 (6 bases). Germline values: CDR1 LGHDT, CDR2 YNNKEL (reference sequence). The CDR3 has 15 amino acids. V was clipped by 2 bases and J by 6 bases, with 14 bases between them. The CDR3 coding sequence is TGTGCCAGCAGCCAAACCGGAGGGTGGTCCAATGAGCAGTTCTTC. This gives the protein CASSQTGGWSNEQFF.